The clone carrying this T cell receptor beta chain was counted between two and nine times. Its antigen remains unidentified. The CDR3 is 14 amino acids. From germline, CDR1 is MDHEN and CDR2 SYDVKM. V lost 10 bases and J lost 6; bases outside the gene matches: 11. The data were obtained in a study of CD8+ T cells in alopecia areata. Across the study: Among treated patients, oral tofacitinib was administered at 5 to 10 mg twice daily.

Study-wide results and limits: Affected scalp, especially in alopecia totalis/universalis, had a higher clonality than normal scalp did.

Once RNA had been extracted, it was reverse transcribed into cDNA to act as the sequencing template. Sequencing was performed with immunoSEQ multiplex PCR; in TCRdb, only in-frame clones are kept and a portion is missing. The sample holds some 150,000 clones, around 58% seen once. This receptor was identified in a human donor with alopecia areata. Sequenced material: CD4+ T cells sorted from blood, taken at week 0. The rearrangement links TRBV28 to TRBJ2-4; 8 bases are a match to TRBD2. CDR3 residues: CATTRSGGLNIQYF. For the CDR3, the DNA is TGTGCCACCACCAGGAGCGGGGGTTTAAACATTCAGTACTTC.